The clone carrying this T cell receptor (beta chain) was counted a single time. Its antigen is as yet unknown. V lost 3 bases and J lost 3; bases outside the gene matches: 4. Germline V gene sequence: CDR1 LNHDA, CDR2 SQIVND (reference sequence). This CDR3 comprises 14 residues. The PCR ran on 60 Vbeta and 13 Jbeta primers. Produced via immunoSEQ multiplex PCR; TCRdb's table is partial and in-frame only. The sample yields 130,000 or so clones, roughly 75% seen once. The data stem from a study of cytomegalovirus exposure and HLA in healthy donors. Study findings and constraints: A further, later analysis showed that HLA-associated TCR beta chains (compared with equally common others) were more clonally expanded. Donors belonging to an Asian-associated ancestry cluster reportedly showed fewer N-insertions in productive TCRs than the roughly 680-donor mean, according to what a later analysis found.

Sequencing input: PBMCs. The rearrangement links TRBV19 to TRBJ2-7; 8 bases are a match to TRBD1. The sequence was obtained from a young man in good health and CMV-seronegative. The CDR3 reads CASSIGRGLYEQYF. The CDR3 bases are TGTGCCAGTAGTATCGGCAGGGGGCTCTACGAGCAGTACTTC. Looking up the rest from reference TRBV19 and TRBJ2-7 gives the full variable domain: DGGITQSPKYLFRKEGQNVTLSCEQNLNHDAMYWYRQDPGQGLRLIYYSQIVNDFQKGDIAEGYSVSREKKESFPLTVTSAQKNPTAFYLCASSIGRGLYEQYFGPGTRLTVT.